These 10 T cell receptor beta chains were sequenced from one sample in a study of cytotoxic CD8 clonotypes in ibrutinib-treated CLL. Only in-frame clones appear in the TCRdb table, and some are missing; sequencing was by immunoSEQ multiplex PCR. The data hold hundreds of thousands of clones, with roughly three quarters observed a single time. Specimen: PBMCs, collected after 12 months of ibrutinib treatment. The receptors were sampled from a human donor with chronic lymphocytic leukemia.

This clone turned up a few times. V and J are TRBV4-3 and TRBJ1-5; D not resolved. The CDR3 has 13 residues. Germline V gene lookup returns CDR1 LGHNA and CDR2 YSLEER. V was trimmed by 0 bases and J by 3 bases, leaving 3 bases between them. The CDR3 protein is CASSQDSNQPQHF. The CDR3 nucleotides are TGCGCCAGCAGCCAAGATTCCAATCAGCCCCAGCATTTT.

The chain recombines TRBV19 with TRBJ1-5, with D possibly being TRBD1 (6 bases). Germline V gene lookup returns CDR1 LNHDA and CDR2 SQIVND (reference sequence). The V end was cut by 7 bases, the J end by 1 base, with 14 bases between. This CDR3 has 15 residues. The CDR3 DNA is TGTGCCAGTACGTTGGGCAGGGGCAGCAATCAGCCCCAGCATTTT. Its translation: CASTLGRGSNQPQHF.

The chain combines TRBV2 with TRBJ2-7; the D is unclear. This CDR3 region has 13 residues. Germline V gene sequence: CDR1 SNHLY, CDR2 FYNNEI. Trimming removed 5 bases at V and 7 bases at J, with 15 bases between. The CDR3 DNA follows: TGTGCCAGCAGTCCGAGTCGGGTAGGAGAGCAGTACTTC. Amino acid sequence: CASSPSRVGEQYF.

This clone was recorded only once. The gene calls are TRBV6-5 and TRBJ2-1, with 9 bases identical to TRBD2. Germline loops: CDR1 MNHEY, CDR2 SVGAGI. The V and J ends lost 7 bases and 7 bases, in that order; junction bases with no gene match: 5. CDR3 length: 13 residues. DNA of the CDR3: TGTGCCAGCAATCTAGCGGGAACAAATGAGCAGTTCTTC. Its protein product is CASNLAGTNEQFF.

This clone was observed a few times. The chain combines TRBV15 with TRBJ2-7; D remains unclear. Germline values: CDR1 LNHNV, CDR2 YYDKDF (reference sequence). The germline V and J ends were trimmed by 5 bases and 3 bases, with 11 bases remaining between them. The CDR3 covers 13 residues. CDR3 region: CATSGIGSYEQYF. The DNA for the CDR3 is TGTGCCACCAGCGGGATTGGCAGCTACGAGCAGTACTTC.

A few counts support this clone. This chain uses TRBV9 with TRBJ1-2; 7 bases line up with TRBD1. V gave up 4 bases and J gave up 2 bases; unmatched junction bases: 14. The CDR3 is 17 residues long. CDR1 SGDLS and CDR2 YYNGEE come from the germline V gene. CDR3 loop: CASSPAQGGRGNYGYTF. CDR3 bases: TGTGCCAGCAGCCCCGCCCAGGGAGGCAGGGGGAACTATGGCTACACCTTC.

The rearrangement joins TRBV6-5 to TRBJ2-7; 7 bases line up with TRBD2. After removal of 6 bases from V and 3 bases from J, the junction contained 8 bases not matched to a gene. The CDR3 covers 14 residues. In germline, CDR1 is MNHEY, CDR2 SVGAGI. The CDR3 protein is CASSTSDIGYEQYF. As DNA, the CDR3 is TGTGCCAGCAGCACTAGCGATATTGGCTACGAGCAGTACTTC.

This clone turned up a few times. This sequence joins TRBV7-3 and TRBJ2-3; TRBD2 aligns across 12 bases. The V gene end was trimmed by 4 bases and the J gene end by 6 bases; junction bases not matched to a gene: 11. In germline, CDR1 is SGHTA, CDR2 FQGTGA. The CDR3 has 17 residues. CDR3 sequence (DNA): TGTGCCAGCAGCTACGCGGGGCTAGCGGGAGGGCCTGATACGCAGTATTTT. Its translation: CASSYAGLAGGPDTQYF.

CDR3 sequence: CSAPKGTEQYF. In nucleotides, the CDR3 is TGCAGTGCCCCAAAGGGGACCGAGCAGTACTTC. The J gene is TRBJ2-7, the V gene TRBV20-1, with D perhaps assigned TRBD1 or TRBD2 (5 bases each). Germline V gene sequence: CDR1 DFQATT, CDR2 SNEGSKA (reference sequence). Trimming took 6 bases from V and 6 from J, leaving 12 bases between them. The CDR3 has 11 residues.

This rearrangement joins TRBV30 to TRBJ2-7, with D perhaps matching TRBD1 (6 bases). This CDR3 contains 11 residues. V dropped 1 base and J dropped 6 bases, with 7 bases sitting between them. CDR1 is GTSNPN and CDR2 is SVGIG in the germline V gene (reference sequence). CDR3 loop: CAWSGGPEQYF. CDR3 coding DNA: TGTGCCTGGAGTGGGGGGCCCGAGCAGTACTTC.